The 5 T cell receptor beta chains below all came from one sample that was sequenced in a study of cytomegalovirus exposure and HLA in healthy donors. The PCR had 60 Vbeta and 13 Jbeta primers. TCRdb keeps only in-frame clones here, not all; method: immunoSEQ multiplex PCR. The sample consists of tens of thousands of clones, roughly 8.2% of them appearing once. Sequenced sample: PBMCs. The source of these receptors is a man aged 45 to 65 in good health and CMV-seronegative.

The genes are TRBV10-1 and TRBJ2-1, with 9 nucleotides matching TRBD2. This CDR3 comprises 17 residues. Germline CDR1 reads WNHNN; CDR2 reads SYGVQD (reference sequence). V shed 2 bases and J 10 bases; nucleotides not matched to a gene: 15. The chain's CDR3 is CASSEGGEVAGAGEQFF. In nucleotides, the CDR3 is TGCGCCAGCAGTGAGGGGGGAGAGGTAGCGGGAGCAGGCGAGCAGTTCTTC.

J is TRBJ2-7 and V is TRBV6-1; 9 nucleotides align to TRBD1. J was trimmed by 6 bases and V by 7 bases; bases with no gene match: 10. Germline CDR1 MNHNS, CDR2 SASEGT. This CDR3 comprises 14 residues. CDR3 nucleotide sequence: TGTGCCAGCACACCTGGACAGGGGTTCGGCGAGCAGTACTTC. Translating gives CASTPGQGFGEQYF.

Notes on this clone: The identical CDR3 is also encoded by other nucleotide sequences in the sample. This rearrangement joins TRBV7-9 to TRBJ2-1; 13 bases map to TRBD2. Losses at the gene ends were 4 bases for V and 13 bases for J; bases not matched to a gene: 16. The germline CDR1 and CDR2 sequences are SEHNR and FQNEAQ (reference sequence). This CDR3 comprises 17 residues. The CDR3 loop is CASSSLPLAGGPFEQFF. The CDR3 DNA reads TGTGCCAGCAGCTCGCTCCCACTAGCGGGAGGGCCCTTCGAACAGTTCTTC. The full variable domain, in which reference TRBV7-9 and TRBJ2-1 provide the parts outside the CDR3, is DTGVSQNPRHKITKRGQNVTFRCDPISEHNRLYWYRQTLGQGPEFLTYFQNEAQLEKSRLLSDRFSAERPKGSFSTLEIQRTEQGDSAMYLCASSSLPLAGGPFEQFFGPGTRLTVL.

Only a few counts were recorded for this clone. The CDR3 here is CASSLFGTGVSNSPLHF. The DNA of the CDR3 is TGTGCCAGCAGTTTATTTGGGACAGGGGTTTCCAATTCACCCCTCCACTTT. The J gene is TRBJ1-6, the V gene TRBV27, with 10 bases matching TRBD1. Unmatched junction bases numbered 7, after V lost 1 base and J lost 7 bases. This CDR3 is 17 amino acids long. CDR1 MNHEY and CDR2 SMNVEV come from the germline V gene (reference sequence).

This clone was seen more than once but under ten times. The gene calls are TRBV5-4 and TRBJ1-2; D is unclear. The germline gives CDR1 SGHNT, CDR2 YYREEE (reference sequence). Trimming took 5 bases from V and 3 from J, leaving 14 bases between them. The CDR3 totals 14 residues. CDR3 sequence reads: CASRQISVDYGYTF. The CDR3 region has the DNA TGTGCCAGCAGGCAGATAAGTGTTGACTATGGCTACACCTTC.